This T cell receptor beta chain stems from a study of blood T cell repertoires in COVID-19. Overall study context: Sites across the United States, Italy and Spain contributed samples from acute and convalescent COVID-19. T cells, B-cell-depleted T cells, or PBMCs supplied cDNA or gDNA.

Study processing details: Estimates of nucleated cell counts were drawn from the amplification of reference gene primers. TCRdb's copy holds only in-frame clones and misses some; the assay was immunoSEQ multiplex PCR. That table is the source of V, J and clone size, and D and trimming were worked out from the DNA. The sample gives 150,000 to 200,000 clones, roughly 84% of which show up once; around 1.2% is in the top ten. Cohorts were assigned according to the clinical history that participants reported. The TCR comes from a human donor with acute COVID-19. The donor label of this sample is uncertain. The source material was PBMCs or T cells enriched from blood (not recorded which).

The CDR3 coding sequence is TGTGCCAGCAGTTTAACCGGGGGGGCCTCCTACGAGCAGTACTTC. Protein: CASSLTGGASYEQYF. The chain joins TRBV27 to TRBJ2-7; 8 positions match TRBD2. CDR3 length equals 15 residues. The ends lost 2 bases at V and 0 bases at J; junction bases unmatched: 3. CDR1 MNHEY and CDR2 SMNVEV come from the germline V gene (reference sequence).